This T cell receptor beta chain was captured by sequencing in a study of blood T cell repertoires in COVID-19. As processed by the authors: From reference gene primer amplification, estimates of nucleated cell counts were derived. TCRdb keeps only in-frame clones here, not all; method: immunoSEQ multiplex PCR. The DNA was the basis for D and trimming; V, J and clone size are from that table. The table records a few hundred thousand clones, 85% to 90% of them present only once. The CDR3 loop spans 16 amino acids. Trimming left V 4 bases short and J 0 bases short, with 16 bases between. Per germline, CDR1 SGHNT and CDR2 YYREEE (reference sequence). Participant age was about 18 to 95 years, and participants resided in fewer than 25 US areas. Membership in each cohort depended on participant-reported clinical history.

The gene calls are TRBV5-4 and TRBJ1-1, with D perhaps TRBD1 (5 bases). The TCR was taken from a man aged 18 to 29 who had recovered from COVID-19. The sequencing input was PBMCs or T cells enriched from blood (not recorded which). The CDR3 loop is CASSTAGGDVNTEAFF. DNA for the CDR3: TGTGCCAGCAGCACAGCGGGGGGGGACGTGAACACTGAAGCTTTCTTT.